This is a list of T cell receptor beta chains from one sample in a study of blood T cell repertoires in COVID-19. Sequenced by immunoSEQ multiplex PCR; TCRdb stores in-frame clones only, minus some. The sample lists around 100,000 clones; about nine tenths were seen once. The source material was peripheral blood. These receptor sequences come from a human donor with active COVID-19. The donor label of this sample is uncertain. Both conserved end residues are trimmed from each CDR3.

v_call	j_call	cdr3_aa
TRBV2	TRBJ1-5	ATAGTGGQPQH
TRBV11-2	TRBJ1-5	ASSLDYGDQH
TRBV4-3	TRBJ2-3	ASSQNRAGPADTQY
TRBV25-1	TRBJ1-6	ASSLGYNSPLH
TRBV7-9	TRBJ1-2	ASSFPTGEFYSYGYT
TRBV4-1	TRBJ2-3	ASSQDRLAGGPRDTQY
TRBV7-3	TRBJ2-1	ASSITGTTWDEQF
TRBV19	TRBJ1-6	ASSILGSSSYNSPLH
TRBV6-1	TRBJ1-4	ASSDPGATGGEKLF
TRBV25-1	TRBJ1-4	ASHTGETNEKLF
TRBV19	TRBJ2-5	ASSDSGGTRETQY
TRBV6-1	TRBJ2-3	ASSERLLAGGLSVADTQY
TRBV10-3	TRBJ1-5	AISEDRENQPQH
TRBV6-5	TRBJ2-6	ASNMYSGANVLT